These 9 T cell receptor beta chains came from one sample sequenced in a study of long-term antiretroviral therapy in people with HIV. An immunoSEQ assay, version v3.0, was performed at survey level. Profiling relied on immunoSEQ multiplex PCR, and the TCRdb table lists in-frame clones only, not all of them. The table includes around 15,000 clones, around 84% detected once. The sample in question was unsorted PBMCs, obtained 0.1 years after starting antiretroviral therapy. These receptors were taken from a man aged 18-30 years with HIV.

The chain couples TRBV1 to TRBJ2-7; the table gives TRBD2 as D, unverified against the DNA. TRBV1 is a pseudogene locus. There are 19 residues in the CDR3. The CDR3 loop reads CTSSQDTSLHRGGWDEQYF. CDR3 nucleotide sequence: TGCACCAGCAGCCAAGACACCTCACTCCATAGGGGGGGGTGGGACGAGCAGTACTTC.

This chain links TRBV20-1 with TRBJ1-1; D gene uncertain. CDR1 DFQATT and CDR2 SNEGSKA come from the germline V gene (reference sequence). Trimming took off 6 bases at V and 7 bases at J, with 12 bases between the two ends. The CDR3 runs 11 residues. The CDR3 loop is CSAKNRVEAFF. CDR3 coding DNA: TGCAGTGCCAAAAACAGAGTTGAAGCTTTCTTT.

The V call is TRBV2, the J call TRBJ2-2, with 9 bases identical to TRBD2. J gave up 7 bases and V 3 bases, and 6 bases lay outside the gene matches. This CDR3 region has 15 residues. Germline V CDR1 and CDR2: SNHLY, FYNNEI. CDR3 DNA sequence: TGTGCCAGCAGTGAGGCGGGAGGGCCTTTCGGGGAGCTGTTTTTT. Its protein product is CASSEAGGPFGELFF.

The chain is built from TRBV9 and TRBJ1-5, with D unresolved. V dropped 4 bases and J dropped 3 bases, with 11 bases sitting between them. This CDR3 spans 14 amino acids. Germline CDR1 reads SGDLS; CDR2 reads YYNGEE. CDR3 bases: TGTGCCAGCAGCCCCGGAGCCCTCAATCAGCCCCAGCATTTT. It codes for CASSPGALNQPQHF.

In nucleotides, the CDR3 is TGTGCCAGCAGCTTAGCCGGACCGCAGGGCGGGATAGCCAAAAACATTCAGTACTTC. Translating it yields CASSLAGPQGGIAKNIQYF. The chain links TRBV11-1 to TRBJ2-4, with D maybe TRBD2 (6 bases). Germline V gene sequence: CDR1 SGHAT, CDR2 FQDESV (reference sequence). With 0 bases removed from V and 0 bases from J, the gap between germline ends came to 18 bases. The CDR3 spans 19 residues.

The chain employs TRBV19 and TRBJ2-7; the D call may be TRBD1 or TRBD2 (8 bases each). Per the germline V gene, CDR1 is LNHDA and CDR2 is SQIVND (reference sequence). This CDR3 is built from 16 residues. The V and J ends lost 3 bases and 5 bases respectively, with 20 bases between them. CDR3 DNA: TGTGCCAGTAGTATCGGGTTTCGGGGGGGACAGGACGAGCAGTACTTC. It translates to CASSIGFRGGQDEQYF. Filled out from reference TRBV19 and TRBJ2-7, the complete variable domain reads DGGITQSPKYLFRKEGQNVTLSCEQNLNHDAMYWYRQDPGQGLRLIYYSQIVNDFQKGDIAEGYSVSREKKESFPLTVTSAQKNPTAFYLCASSIGFRGGQDEQYFGPGTRLTVT.

This clone was seen once. The rearrangement links TRBV29-1 to TRBJ1-2, with 7 bases fitting TRBD1. With 6 bases clipped from V and 4 bases from J, the junction kept 5 bases outside the gene matches. CDR3 size: 12 residues. CDR1 is SQVTM, CDR2 ANQGSEA, per germline. CDR3 sequence (DNA): TGCAGCGTCACAGGGGAAAGCTATGGCTACACCTTC. Amino acids: CSVTGESYGYTF.

The table lists this clone with a few counts. The CDR3 sequence: CASTYGGGNEQYF. CDR3 nucleotide sequence: TGTGCCAGCACCTATGGGGGCGGCAACGAGCAGTACTTC. The chain is built from TRBV6-5 and TRBJ2-7, with a tentative D call TRBD1 (6 bases). V gave up 7 bases and J gave up 5 bases, with 15 bases separating them. The CDR3 is 13 residues long. Germline V gene sequence: CDR1 MNHEY, CDR2 SVGAGI.

CDR3 protein: CASSSRGYEQYF. The CDR3 DNA reads as TGTGCCAGCAGCTCTCGGGGTTACGAGCAGTACTTC. The chain combines TRBV11-2 with TRBJ2-7; possibly TRBD2 for D (5 bases). Germline-derived CDR1 and CDR2 are SGHAT and FQNNGV. V was pared by 4 bases and J by 4 bases, with 8 bases between. This CDR3 region has 12 residues.